This T cell receptor (beta chain) was profiled in a study of shared T cell receptors in the human thymus. This clone was found once. Profiling relied on immunoSEQ multiplex PCR, and the TCRdb table lists in-frame clones only, not all of them. The sample yields some 760,000 clones, 80% to 90% seen once. The V end lost 7 bases, the J end lost 3 bases, and 18 bases lay between the germline ends. The length of the CDR3 is 15 residues. CDR1 and CDR2 (germline): MDHEN, SYDVKM. The sample also formed part of further work on human thymus T cells. As that report states: Related research described strongly overlapping thymic repertoires in unrelated people.

The sequenced sample was thymocytes. This clonotype was obtained from a girl in the first two years of life with a congenital heart defect. V usage is TRBV28 and J usage is TRBJ1-2; D is perhaps TRBD1 (5 bases). CDR3 residues: CASTPRDWEHYGYTF. Written as DNA, the CDR3 is TGTGCCAGCACCCCTAGGGACTGGGAGCACTATGGCTACACCTTC.